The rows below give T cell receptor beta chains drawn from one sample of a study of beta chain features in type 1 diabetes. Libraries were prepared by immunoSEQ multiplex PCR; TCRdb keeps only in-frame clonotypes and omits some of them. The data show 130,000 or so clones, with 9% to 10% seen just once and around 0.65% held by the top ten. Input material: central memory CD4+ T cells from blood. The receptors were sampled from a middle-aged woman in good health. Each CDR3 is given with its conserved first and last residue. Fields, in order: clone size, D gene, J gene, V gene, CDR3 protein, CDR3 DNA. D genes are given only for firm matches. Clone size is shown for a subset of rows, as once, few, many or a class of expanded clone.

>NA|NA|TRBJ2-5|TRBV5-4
CASSLGEAQETQYF
TGTGCCAGCAGCTTGGGGGAGGCCCAAGAGACCCAGTACTTC
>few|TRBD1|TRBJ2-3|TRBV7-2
CASSFRQGREYF
TGTGCCAGCAGCTTTAGACAGGGACGGGAGTATTTT
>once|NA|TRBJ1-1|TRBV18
CASSPAGLLNTEAFF
TGTGCCAGCTCACCGGCGGGTCTTCTGAACACTGAAGCTTTCTTT
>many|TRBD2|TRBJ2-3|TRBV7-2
CASSQNRLASDTQYF
TGTGCCAGCAGCCAGAATCGACTAGCGTCAGATACGCAGTATTTT
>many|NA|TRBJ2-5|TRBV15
CATSRDGQTQYF
TGTGCCACCAGCAGAGATGGCCAAACCCAGTACTTC
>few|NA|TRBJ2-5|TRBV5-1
CASSFLGAGETQYF
TGCGCCAGCAGCTTCCTGGGGGCTGGGGAGACCCAGTACTTC
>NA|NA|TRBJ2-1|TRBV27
CASSLLTGGDEQFF
TGTGCCAGCAGTCTCCTGACAGGCGGCGATGAGCAGTTCTTC
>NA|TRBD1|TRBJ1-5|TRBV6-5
CASRSHQGGSEPQHF
TGTGCCAGCAGAAGCCATCAGGGGGGCAGTGAACCCCAGCATTTT
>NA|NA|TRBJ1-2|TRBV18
CASSNPTGYYGYTF
TGTGCCAGCTCAAATCCGACAGGCTACTATGGCTACACCTTC
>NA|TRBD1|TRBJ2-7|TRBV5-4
CATSTLGQGGYEQYF
TGTGCCACCTCCACCTTGGGACAGGGGGGGTACGAGCAGTACTTC
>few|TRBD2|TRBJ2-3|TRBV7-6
CASSSQYSGLAGDTQYF
TGTGCCAGCAGCTCCCAGTATTCCGGACTAGCGGGGGATACGCAGTATTTT
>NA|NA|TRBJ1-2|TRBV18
CASSPAITGYGYTF
TGTGCCAGCTCACCCGCAATTACTGGCTATGGCTACACCTTC
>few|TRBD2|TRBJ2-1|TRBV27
CASSPRLAGGQGEQFF
TGTGCCAGCAGTCCCCGACTAGCGGGGGGCCAAGGGGAGCAGTTCTTC
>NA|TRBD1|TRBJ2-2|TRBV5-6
CASSWGQMGNTGELFF
TGTGCCAGCAGCTGGGGACAGATGGGGAACACCGGGGAGCTGTTTTTT
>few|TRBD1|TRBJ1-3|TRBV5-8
CASSRTGDSSGNTIYF
TGTGCCAGCAGTCGGACAGGTGATTCCTCTGGAAACACCATATATTTT
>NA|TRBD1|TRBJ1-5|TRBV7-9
CASSMTGGVYNQPQHF
TGTGCCAGCAGTATGACAGGGGGCGTTTACAATCAGCCCCAGCATTTT
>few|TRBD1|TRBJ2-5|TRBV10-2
CATGTAKETQYF
TGCGCCACCGGGACAGCCAAAGAGACCCAGTACTTC
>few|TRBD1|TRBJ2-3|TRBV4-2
CASSQERGLSTDTQYF
TGTGCCAGCAGCCAAGAGAGGGGGCTTAGCACAGATACGCAGTATTTT
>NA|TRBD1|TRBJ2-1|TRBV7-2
CASRFRPGGFNEQFF
TGTGCCAGCAGATTTAGGCCAGGGGGCTTTAATGAGCAGTTCTTC
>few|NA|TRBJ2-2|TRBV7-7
CASTATGTGELFF
TGTGCTAGCACGGCCACGGGGACCGGGGAGCTGTTTTTT
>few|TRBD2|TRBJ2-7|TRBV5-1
CASSSGLTSVSYEQYF
TGCGCCAGCAGCTCAGGCCTGACTAGCGTCTCCTACGAGCAGTACTTC
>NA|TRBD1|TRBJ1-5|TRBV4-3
CASSRELDRGLSNQPQHF
TGCGCCAGCAGCCGAGAACTCGACAGGGGGCTGAGCAATCAGCCCCAGCATTTT
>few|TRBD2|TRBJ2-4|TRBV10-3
CATLGLAGAVLAKNIQYF
TGTGCCACGTTAGGACTAGCGGGGGCCGTCTTAGCCAAAAACATTCAGTACTTC
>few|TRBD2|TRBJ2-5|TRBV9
CASSVSSGKETQYF
TGTGCCAGCAGCGTATCTAGCGGGAAAGAGACCCAGTACTTC
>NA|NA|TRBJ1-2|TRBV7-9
CASSLAGGISYGYTF
TGTGCCAGCAGCTTAGCCGGGGGTATAAGCTATGGCTACACCTTC
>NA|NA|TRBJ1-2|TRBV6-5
CALPRGYGYTF
TGTGCCTTACCGCGGGGCTATGGCTACACCTTC
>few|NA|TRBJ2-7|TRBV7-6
CASQAGSEQYF
TGTGCCAGCCAGGCAGGGTCCGAGCAGTACTTC
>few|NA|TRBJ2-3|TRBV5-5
CASSPTTGTDTQYF
TGTGCCAGCAGCCCTACTACGGGCACAGATACGCAGTATTTT
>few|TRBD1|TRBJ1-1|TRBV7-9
CASKSAWSGGGTEAFF
TGTGCCAGCAAATCGGCCTGGTCAGGGGGCGGAACTGAAGCTTTCTTT
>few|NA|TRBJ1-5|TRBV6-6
CASSYYRDGQPQHF
TGTGCCAGCAGTTACTACAGGGACGGACAGCCCCAGCATTTT
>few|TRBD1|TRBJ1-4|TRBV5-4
CASSRDSGEKLFF
TGTGCCAGCAGCCGGGACAGCGGTGAAAAACTGTTTTTT
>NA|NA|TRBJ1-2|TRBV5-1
CASSGGGGAGYTF
TGCGCCAGCAGCGGGGGGGGAGGGGCCGGCTACACCTTC
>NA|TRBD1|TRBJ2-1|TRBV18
CASSPLGTGPNEQFF
TGTGCCAGCTCACCTCTCGGGACAGGGCCCAATGAGCAGTTCTTC
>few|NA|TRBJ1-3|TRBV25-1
CASSESKGGFAGNTIYF
TGTGCCAGCAGTGAATCGAAAGGGGGTTTCGCTGGAAACACCATATATTTT
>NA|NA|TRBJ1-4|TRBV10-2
CASSYKNEKLFF
TGCGCCAGCAGTTACAAGAATGAAAAACTGTTTTTT
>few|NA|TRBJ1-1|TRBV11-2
CASSLYLEGEAFF
TGTGCCAGCAGCTTATACCTGGAGGGTGAAGCTTTCTTT
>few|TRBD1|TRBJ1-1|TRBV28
CASSLAPGGATEAFF
TGTGCCAGCAGTCTTGCCCCAGGGGGCGCGACTGAAGCTTTCTTT
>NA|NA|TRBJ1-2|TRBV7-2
CASSFGGQSYGYTF
TGTGCCAGCAGCTTTGGTGGGCAGAGCTATGGCTACACCTTC
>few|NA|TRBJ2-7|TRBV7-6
CASSMDTFYEQYF
TGTGCCAGCAGCATGGACACCTTTTACGAGCAGTACTTC
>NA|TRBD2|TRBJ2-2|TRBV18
CASSPLTSGNTGELFF
TGTGCCAGCTCACCTCTGACTAGCGGAAACACCGGGGAGCTGTTTTTT
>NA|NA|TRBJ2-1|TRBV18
CASSPGTSLYNEQFF
TGTGCCAGCTCACCTGGGACATCCCTCTACAATGAGCAGTTCTTC
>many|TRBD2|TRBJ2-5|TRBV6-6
CASSYPAGGLETQYF
TGTGCCAGCAGTTATCCAGCGGGGGGGCTGGAGACCCAGTACTTC
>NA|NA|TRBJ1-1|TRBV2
CASTQDQNTEAFF
TGTGCCAGCACCCAGGATCAGAACACTGAAGCTTTCTTT
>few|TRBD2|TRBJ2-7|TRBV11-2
CASSLDPSGGAGQYF
TGTGCCAGCAGCTTAGATCCTAGCGGGGGTGCGGGGCAGTACTTC
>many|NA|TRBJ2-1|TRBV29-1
CSVNTSPYNEQFF
TGCAGCGTCAACACCTCCCCTTACAATGAGCAGTTCTTC